The clone carrying this T cell receptor (beta chain) was counted only a few times. The CDR3 sequence is 15 residues long. The V gene's germline CDR1 is LGHDT and CDR2 YNNKEL (reference sequence). V lost 0 bases and J 7 bases, leaving 13 bases between the germline ends. This specimen comes from a study of T-cell memory formation after mild COVID-19. Looking at the study overall: TCR clustering was largely donor specific.

Libraries for TCRalpha and TCRbeta carried sample barcodes and unique molecular identifiers via 5'RACE. A single record per CDR3 protein comes from TCRdb applying MiXCR to the 5' RACE reads. The table lists 250,000 to 300,000 distinct CDR3 sequences, about 17% of them singletons. The sample comprised PBMCs or a T cell subset sorted from them (not recorded which). This sequence originates from a man between 18 and 29 years old who had mild COVID-19 (a few samples of this study predate the infection). Cell type and time point are not known. The rearrangement links TRBV3-1 to TRBJ2-1; D unclear. This CDR3 is CASSQESLGRNEQFF. The DNA of the CDR3 is TGTGCCAGCAGCCAAGAATCCTTAGGCCGGAATGAGCAGTTCTTC.